These 22 T cell receptor beta chains share one sample of origin, sequenced in a study of cytomegalovirus exposure and HLA in healthy donors. With 60 Vbeta and 13 Jbeta primers, the PCR was carried out. Clones were sequenced by immunoSEQ multiplex PCR, and TCRdb holds only the in-frame ones, with some missing. The table has tens of thousands of clones, approximately 77% seen once; the top ten hold 3.7%. Sequencing was done on a sample of PBMCs. The origin of the receptors is a man in his thirties or forties in good health and CMV-seronegative.

The CDR3 DNA reads as TGCGCCAGCAGCTTGGCCGGAGGCACCGGGGAGCTGTTTTTT. Translation gives CASSLAGGTGELFF. The chain is built from TRBV5-1 and TRBJ2-2; D is perhaps TRBD2 (5 bases). The CDR3 is made up of 14 amino acids. Trimming pared 0 bases from V and 4 bases from J, leaving 7 bases between. Germline V gives CDR1 SGHRS, CDR2 YFSETQ.

The chain joins TRBV18 to TRBJ2-1; 11 nucleotides line up with TRBD1. Germline V gene data show CDR1 as KGHSH and CDR2 as LQKENI. The CDR3 length is 16 residues. J lost 8 bases, V lost 0 bases, and 6 bases had no gene match. Written as DNA, the CDR3 is TGTGCCAGCTCACCACCGGGGACAGGGGGACCCTATGAGCAGTTCTTC. Translating it yields CASSPPGTGGPYEQFF.

The chain recombines TRBV6-6 with TRBJ1-1; 8 nucleotides agree with TRBD1. This CDR3 has 12 residues. The germline V gene encodes CDR1 MNHNY and CDR2 SVGAGI (reference sequence). Trimming cost V 2 bases and J 11 bases; bases outside gene matches: 4. The CDR3 DNA is TGTGCCAGCAGTTACACCACAGGGGGGGCTTTCTTT. Translating gives CASSYTTGGAFF.

The J gene is TRBJ1-2, the V gene TRBV6-5; 8 nucleotides agree with TRBD1. This CDR3 contains 16 residues. The ends lost 2 bases at V and 9 bases at J; junction bases unmatched: 14. Germline CDR1 reads MNHEY; CDR2 reads SVGAGI. CDR3 in amino acids: CASSYTSGQGHRSYTF. DNA of the CDR3: TGTGCCAGCAGTTACACCTCCGGACAGGGCCATCGTAGCTACACCTTC.

The chain has TRBV19 and TRBJ2-7; 7 nucleotides align to TRBD1. Trimming removed 6 bases from V and 4 bases from J; junction bases left unmatched: 9. Germline V gene sequence: CDR1 LNHDA, CDR2 SQIVND (reference sequence). The CDR3 is made up of 14 amino acids. CDR3 in amino acids: CASRPGTENYEQYF. The CDR3 bases are TGTGCCAGTAGGCCCGGGACAGAAAATTACGAGCAGTACTTC.

The chain recombines TRBV6-5 with TRBJ1-2; possible D gene TRBD1, 6 bases. Per germline, CDR1 MNHEY and CDR2 SVGAGI. The CDR3 has 14 residues. V lost 6 bases to trimming and J lost 6 bases, with 17 bases between them. In nucleotides, the CDR3 is TGTGCCAGCAGCAGCACAGGGTTTTGGCATGGCTACACCTTC. This codes for CASSSTGFWHGYTF.

This clone was picked up one time. The rearrangement links TRBV7-8 to TRBJ2-2, with 16 positions matching TRBD2. V lost 8 bases and J lost 5; bases outside the gene matches: 8. The CDR3 is 17 residues long. Germline V gene sequence: CDR1 SGHVS, CDR2 FQNEAQ. This CDR3 is CASFGTSGGAETGELFF. DNA for the CDR3: TGTGCCAGCTTTGGGACTAGCGGGGGGGCCGAGACCGGGGAGCTGTTTTTT.

This rearrangement joins TRBV6-5 to TRBJ2-7, with 11 bases matching TRBD2. Trimming removed 9 bases from V and 1 base from J; junction bases left unmatched: 2. The CDR3 is 13 amino acids. Per germline, CDR1 MNHEY and CDR2 SVGAGI. DNA for the CDR3: TGTGCCAGTACTAGCGGGAGATCCTACGAGCAGTACTTC. Its translation is CASTSGRSYEQYF.

The CDR3 region has the DNA TGTGCCAGCAGCCAAGACCCGACTCCCCTTGGCAATGGCTACACCTTC. Translated: CASSQDPTPLGNGYTF. The chain couples TRBV4-2 to TRBJ1-2; no definite D call. V was shortened by 0 bases and J by 6 bases, with 17 bases between the two germline ends. From germline, CDR1 is LGHNA and CDR2 YNFKEQ. The CDR3 loop spans 16 amino acids.

J is TRBJ2-1 and V is TRBV7-2, with D unresolved. The CDR3 loop spans 15 amino acids. V lost 5 bases and J 1 base, leaving 12 bases between the germline ends. From germline, CDR1 is SGHTA and CDR2 FQGNSA. The CDR3 sequence is CASSRSAGSYNEQFF. The CDR3 nucleotides read TGTGCCAGCAGCCGCTCCGCAGGATCCTACAATGAGCAGTTCTTC. Supplemented by reference TRBV7-2 and TRBJ2-1, the full variable domain reads GAGVSQSPSNKVTEKGKDVELRCDPISGHTALYWYRQSLGQGLEFLIYFQGNSAPDKSGLPSDRFSAERTGGSVSTLTIQRTQQEDSAVYLCASSRSAGSYNEQFFGPGTRLTVL.

The chain couples TRBV11-2 to TRBJ2-3; D gene ambiguous. The germline V and J ends were trimmed by 8 bases and 5 bases, with 14 bases remaining between them. Looked up from germline, CDR1 is SGHAT and CDR2 is FQNNGV. There are 13 residues in the CDR3. CDR3 bases: TGTGCCAGCGGAGTGTACTACGGAGATACGCAGTATTTT. Protein product: CASGVYYGDTQYF.

On this clone: The germline gene is not matched at one end of the junction; a read error may be the cause. The chain links TRBV7-9 to TRBJ2-7, with 9 nucleotides matching TRBD1. The CDR3 contains 15 residues. The germline V gene encodes CDR1 SEHNR and CDR2 FQNEAQ (reference sequence). CDR3 coding DNA: TGTTCCAGCAGCCCGGGACAGGGAAGCTCCTACGAGCAGTACTTC. It codes for CSSSPGQGSSYEQYF. The full variable domain, with the rest looked up from reference TRBV7-9 and TRBJ2-7, is DTGVSQNPRHKITKRGQNVTFRCDPISEHNRLYWYRQTLGQGPEFLTYFQNEAQLEKSRLLSDRFSAERPKGSFSTLEIQRTEQGDSAMYLCSSSPGQGSSYEQYFGPGTRLTVT.

The rearrangement joins TRBV14 to TRBJ1-1, with 9 bases identical to TRBD1. CDR1 SGHDN and CDR2 FVKESK come from the germline V gene. V lost 4 bases to trimming and J lost 3 bases; unmatched junction nucleotides: 3. The CDR3 is 14 amino acids. CDR3 bases: TGTGCCAGCAGCCGTGACAGGGGGGACACTGAAGCTTTCTTT. Its translation: CASSRDRGDTEAFF.

This clone was recorded a few times. This sequence joins TRBV14 and TRBJ2-7, with 7 positions matching TRBD1. The germline V gene has CDR1 SGHDN and CDR2 FVKESK. The CDR3 runs to 15 residues. Trimming removed 6 bases from V and 1 base from J; junction bases left unmatched: 9. CDR3 loop: CASSQTGSSSYEQYF. CDR3 DNA sequence: TGTGCCAGCAGTCAGACAGGGTCCTCATCCTACGAGCAGTACTTC.

The CDR3 here is CASSLALQAYNSPLHF. DNA of the CDR3: TGTGCCAGCAGCTTAGCGCTTCAGGCATATAATTCACCCCTCCACTTT. V is TRBV7-2 and J is TRBJ1-6; D call uncertain. CDR1 is SGHTA, CDR2 FQGNSA, per germline. The CDR3 sequence is 16 residues long. V gave up 0 bases and J gave up 4 bases, with 10 bases separating them.

This clone was observed a few times. V is TRBV29-1 and J is TRBJ1-1; weak D call: TRBD1 (5 bases). V was cut by 0 bases and J by 11 bases, with 13 bases left in between. CDR1 SQVTM and CDR2 ANQGSEA come from the germline V gene. The CDR3 is made up of 12 amino acids. CDR3 in amino acids: CSVEEGRASAFF. CDR3 nucleotides: TGCAGCGTTGAAGAGGGCAGGGCTTCGGCTTTCTTT.

This sequence joins TRBV27 and TRBJ2-6, with D unresolved. The CDR3 is 14 residues long. Germline CDR1 is MNHEY and CDR2 is SMNVEV (reference sequence). Trimming pared 3 bases from V and 2 bases from J, leaving 5 bases between. Here the CDR3 DNA reads TGTGCCAGCAGTTTTACAGCTGGGGCCAACGTCCTGACTTTC. Translated: CASSFTAGANVLTF. Full variable domain (rest looked up from reference TRBV27 and TRBJ2-6): EAQVTQNPRYLITVTGKKLTVTCSQNMNHEYMSWYRQDPGLGLRQIYYSMNVEVTDKGDVPEGYKVSRKEKRNFPLILESPSPNQTSLYFCASSFTAGANVLTFGAGSRLTVL.

This sequence joins TRBV19 and TRBJ1-5; D is unresolved. The CDR3 extends over 16 amino acids. The germline V and J ends were trimmed by 0 bases and 4 bases, with 13 bases remaining between them. The germline V gene encodes CDR1 LNHDA and CDR2 SQIVND (reference sequence). CDR3 in DNA: TGTGCCAGTAGTATAGATGAAACACACCTGAATCAGCCCCAGCATTTT. The encoded protein is CASSIDETHLNQPQHF.

This clone was seen only a few times. The chain has TRBV6-5 and TRBJ1-1; D unclear. Germline assignment: CDR1 MNHEY and CDR2 SVGAGI. V was clipped by 5 bases and J by 10 bases, with 11 bases between them. This CDR3 comprises 11 residues. The CDR3: CASSPLTGAFF. For the CDR3, the DNA is TGTGCCAGCAGTCCCCTGACGGGAGCTTTCTTT.

The rearrangement uses TRBV28 and TRBJ1-5, with 8 bases lining up with TRBD1. This CDR3 region has 15 residues. With V trimmed by 6 bases and J by 1 base, 5 bases remained unmatched. In germline, CDR1 is MDHEN, CDR2 SYDVKM. CDR3 sequence (DNA): TGTGCCAGCAGAGGGACAGGTGTAAGCAATCAGCCCCAGCATTTT. It codes for CASRGTGVSNQPQHF.

A few counts support this clone. V usage is TRBV6-1 and J usage is TRBJ1-1; D is possibly TRBD1 (5 bases). The CDR3 runs 14 residues. Trimming left V 4 bases short and J 3 bases short, with 12 bases between. Germline values: CDR1 MNHNS, CDR2 SASEGT. The CDR3 DNA is TGTGCCAGCAGTGCAGGGTTACTCGACACTGAAGCTTTCTTT. Translating gives CASSAGLLDTEAFF.

As concerns this clone: This specimen includes other DNA sequences encoding the same CDR3. The V and J genes are TRBV6-6 and TRBJ1-2; 7 bases line up with TRBD1. The CDR3 loop spans 14 amino acids. In germline, CDR1 is MNHNY, CDR2 SVGAGI (reference sequence). J was trimmed by 5 bases and V by 0 bases; bases with no gene match: 3. The CDR3 region has the DNA TGTGCCAGCAGTTACTCGGGACAGTATTATGGCTACACCTTC. Its translation is CASSYSGQYYGYTF.